The source of this T cell receptor (beta chain) is a study of control samples from healthy donors and cancer patients. Produced via immunoSEQ multiplex PCR; TCRdb's table is partial and in-frame only. The table has over 110,000 clones, about 85% seen once. The CDR3 is made up of 14 amino acids. CDR1 is SGHTA, CDR2 FQGNSA, per germline. V lost 2 bases to trimming and J lost 8 bases; unmatched junction nucleotides: 5. The TCR originated in a woman aged 25-40 years in good health. Sample: blood. This chain links TRBV7-2 with TRBJ1-4; 7 bases match TRBD1. The CDR3 region is CASSLSTGMEKLFF. The CDR3 region has the DNA TGTGCCAGCAGCTTATCGACAGGGATGGAAAAACTGTTTTTT. The complete variable domain, with remaining parts taken from reference TRBV7-2 and TRBJ1-4, reads GAGVSQSPSNKVTEKGKDVELRCDPISGHTALYWYRQSLGQGLEFLIYFQGNSAPDKSGLPSDRFSAERTGGSVSTLTIQRTQQEDSAVYLCASSLSTGMEKLFFGSGTQLSVL.